A selection of T cell receptor beta chains follows, all from one sample in a study of response to subunit inactivated influenza vaccine. Using its own MiXCR run on the RT-PCR reads, TCRdb lists one record per CDR3 protein. Found here are about 700,000 distinct CDR3 sequences, 12% to 15% of them singletons; the top ten hold 7.6%. The sequencing here drew on PBMCs from blood, taken 14 to 15 days before vaccination. The source is a man aged 45-65 years who received an inactivated influenza vaccine. CDR3s include the opening cysteine and the closing phenylalanine or tryptophan. Fields, in order: D gene, clone size, J gene, V gene, CDR3 DNA, CDR3 protein. A D gene is named only where the DNA matches it firmly. Not every row has a clone size; where given, it reads once, few, many or a size class.

d_gene: NA; abundance: NA; j_gene: TRBJ2-5; v_gene: TRBV7-2; CDR3nt: TGTGCCAGCAGCTTATGGACTGGGGAGACCCAGTACTTC; CDR3aa: CASSLWTGETQYF
d_gene: TRBD2; abundance: NA; j_gene: TRBJ2-5; v_gene: TRBV20-1; CDR3nt: TGCAGTGCTGGAGAGCGGGAGATGGAGACCCAGTACTTC; CDR3aa: CSAGEREMETQYF
d_gene: TRBD2; abundance: NA; j_gene: TRBJ2-1; v_gene: TRBV2; CDR3nt: TGTGCCAGCAGTGGCGGGAGGGTAAATGTACGCTACAATGAGCAGTTCTTC; CDR3aa: CASSGGRVNVRYNEQFF
d_gene: TRBD2; abundance: NA; j_gene: TRBJ2-7; v_gene: TRBV28; CDR3nt: TGTGCCAGCAGTTGGGGAAAGCGGGAGGGTACCGAGCAGTACTTC; CDR3aa: CASSWGKREGTEQYF
d_gene: NA; abundance: NA; j_gene: TRBJ2-4; v_gene: TRBV6-1; CDR3nt: TGTGCCAGCAGCGGGACAACCAAAAACATTCAGTACTTC; CDR3aa: CASSGTTKNIQYF
d_gene: TRBD2; abundance: few; j_gene: TRBJ2-3; v_gene: TRBV12-3/TRBV12-4; CDR3nt: TGTGCCAGCAGTGAGACTAGCGGGGGGTGGCGGGATACGCAGTATTTT; CDR3aa: CASSETSGGWRDTQYF
d_gene: NA; abundance: few; j_gene: TRBJ1-5; v_gene: TRBV4-1; CDR3nt: TGCGCCAGCAGCCAATGGCCAGAACCTAGCAATCAGCCCCAGCATTTT; CDR3aa: CASSQWPEPSNQPQHF
d_gene: TRBD1; abundance: NA; j_gene: TRBJ1-5; v_gene: TRBV7-9; CDR3nt: TGTGCCAGCAGCCTAGGGACAGGGCGAAGCAATCAGCCCCAGCATTTT; CDR3aa: CASSLGTGRSNQPQHF
d_gene: TRBD1; abundance: many; j_gene: TRBJ2-1; v_gene: TRBV4-3; CDR3nt: TGCGCCAGCAGCCAAGGGGCAGGGGGTGACTACAATGAGCAGTTCTTC; CDR3aa: CASSQGAGGDYNEQFF
d_gene: NA; abundance: few; j_gene: TRBJ2-2; v_gene: TRBV12-3/TRBV12-4; CDR3nt: TGTGCCAGCAGCCGCCGACCGGCCCGTCGAGGCACCGGGGAGCTGTTTTTT; CDR3aa: CASSRRPARRGTGELFF
d_gene: NA; abundance: NA; j_gene: TRBJ1-6; v_gene: TRBV12-3/TRBV12-4; CDR3nt: TGTGCCAGCAGTTTGGGGATATATTCACCCCTCCACTTT; CDR3aa: CASSLGIYSPLHF
d_gene: NA; abundance: NA; j_gene: TRBJ1-4; v_gene: TRBV6-2/TRBV6-3; CDR3nt: TGTGCCAGCAGTCAACTTCGAGGGAAGGGTGAAAAACTGTTTTTT; CDR3aa: CASSQLRGKGEKLFF
d_gene: TRBD1; abundance: many; j_gene: TRBJ1-6; v_gene: TRBV27; CDR3nt: TGTGCCAGCAGTTTGACAGGGATCTCCTATAATTCACCCCTCCACTTT; CDR3aa: CASSLTGISYNSPLHF
d_gene: NA; abundance: NA; j_gene: TRBJ2-1; v_gene: TRBV4-3; CDR3nt: TGCGCCAGCAGCCGGGGGGTTGCCGGGAACTACAATGAGCAGTTCTTC; CDR3aa: CASSRGVAGNYNEQFF
d_gene: NA; abundance: NA; j_gene: TRBJ2-3; v_gene: TRBV24-1; CDR3nt: TGTGCCACCAGTGAACCCGGCGGACCCAATACGCAGTATTTT; CDR3aa: CATSEPGGPNTQYF
d_gene: NA; abundance: few; j_gene: TRBJ1-3; v_gene: TRBV6-1; CDR3nt: TGTGCCAGCAGTACCGGAGACAGGTACTTCTCTGGAAACACCATATATTTT; CDR3aa: CASSTGDRYFSGNTIYF
d_gene: NA; abundance: NA; j_gene: TRBJ2-7; v_gene: TRBV15; CDR3nt: TGTGCCACCAGCAGAGATTTAGCGCTCCTCTCCTACGAGCAGTACTTC; CDR3aa: CATSRDLALLSYEQYF
d_gene: NA; abundance: NA; j_gene: TRBJ2-7; v_gene: TRBV12-3/TRBV12-4; CDR3nt: TGTGCCAGCAGTTTAGCCGTCAGTCACTACGAGCAGTACTTC; CDR3aa: CASSLAVSHYEQYF
d_gene: NA; abundance: NA; j_gene: TRBJ2-1; v_gene: TRBV20-1; CDR3nt: TGCAGTGCTAGTATACTCTACAATGAGCAGTTCTTC; CDR3aa: CSASILYNEQFF
d_gene: NA; abundance: few; j_gene: TRBJ2-3; v_gene: TRBV5-4; CDR3nt: TGTGCCAGCAGCCGACAAACAGGGGCGGCGGGGGCAGATACGCAGTATTTT; CDR3aa: CASSRQTGAAGADTQYF
d_gene: NA; abundance: few; j_gene: TRBJ1-5; v_gene: TRBV24-1; CDR3nt: TGTGCCACCAGTGACTTCAGTTGGAATCAGCCCCAGCATTTT; CDR3aa: CATSDFSWNQPQHF
d_gene: NA; abundance: many; j_gene: TRBJ2-5; v_gene: TRBV10-3; CDR3nt: TGTGCCATCGGCCCAGGAGGAAGGGAGACCCAGTACTTC; CDR3aa: CAIGPGGRETQYF
d_gene: NA; abundance: NA; j_gene: TRBJ2-5; v_gene: TRBV7-9; CDR3nt: TGTGCCAGCAGCTTAAGTGGTGGAGAGCGGGAGACCCAGTACTTC; CDR3aa: CASSLSGGERETQYF
d_gene: TRBD2; abundance: few; j_gene: TRBJ2-1; v_gene: TRBV29-1; CDR3nt: TGCAGCGTTGAAGATTCCGGACTAGCGGGAGGAAGCTACAATGAGCAGTTCTTC; CDR3aa: CSVEDSGLAGGSYNEQFF
d_gene: NA; abundance: many; j_gene: TRBJ2-1; v_gene: TRBV12-3/TRBV12-4; CDR3nt: TGTGCCAGCAGTTTGGCAGGAGAGTTGATTTCCTACAATGAGCAGTTCTTC; CDR3aa: CASSLAGELISYNEQFF
d_gene: NA; abundance: NA; j_gene: TRBJ2-7; v_gene: TRBV27; CDR3nt: TGTGCCAGCAGCGTACGCGTTAGCGGCGACGAGCAGTACTTC; CDR3aa: CASSVRVSGDEQYF
d_gene: NA; abundance: few; j_gene: TRBJ2-3; v_gene: TRBV20-1; CDR3nt: TGCAGTGCTAGAAGGCCCCGAGATAGCACAGATACGCAGTATTTT; CDR3aa: CSARRPRDSTDTQYF
d_gene: TRBD2; abundance: NA; j_gene: TRBJ2-7; v_gene: TRBV7-6; CDR3nt: TGTGCCAGCAGCTTATACGGGAGGCCTTCCTACGAGCAGTACTTC; CDR3aa: CASSLYGRPSYEQYF
d_gene: NA; abundance: few; j_gene: TRBJ1-4; v_gene: TRBV12-3/TRBV12-4; CDR3nt: TGTGCCAGCAGTTTAGCGGGGGGCAGTAGCCTGCATGCAACTAATGAAAAACTGTTTTTT; CDR3aa: CASSLAGGSSLHATNEKLFF
d_gene: NA; abundance: few; j_gene: TRBJ2-7; v_gene: TRBV28; CDR3nt: TGTGCCAGCAGTTTCAGCAATGGGGGCTCCTACGAGCAGTACTTC; CDR3aa: CASSFSNGGSYEQYF
d_gene: NA; abundance: few; j_gene: TRBJ2-4; v_gene: TRBV18; CDR3nt: TGTGCCAGCTCACCACCGGGACGGTGGGACAAAAACATTCAGTACTTC; CDR3aa: CASSPPGRWDKNIQYF
d_gene: NA; abundance: NA; j_gene: TRBJ2-7; v_gene: TRBV20-1; CDR3nt: TGCAGTGCTAAAATGGGACTGGATGGTCCCTACGAGCAGTACTTC; CDR3aa: CSAKMGLDGPYEQYF
d_gene: NA; abundance: many; j_gene: TRBJ2-7; v_gene: TRBV10-3; CDR3nt: TGTGCCATCAGTGCGAGCGCCTACGAGCAGTACTTC; CDR3aa: CAISASAYEQYF
d_gene: NA; abundance: NA; j_gene: TRBJ2-7; v_gene: TRBV20-1; CDR3nt: TGCAGTGCCCAGACGGAAGGCAACTACGAGCAGTACTTC; CDR3aa: CSAQTEGNYEQYF
d_gene: NA; abundance: few; j_gene: TRBJ2-5; v_gene: TRBV5-1; CDR3nt: TGCGCCAGCAGCTTGGATGCGGGGCAAGAGACCCAGTACTTC; CDR3aa: CASSLDAGQETQYF
d_gene: NA; abundance: NA; j_gene: TRBJ2-5; v_gene: TRBV18; CDR3nt: TGTGCCAGCTCACGGAACGACAAGACCCAGTACTTC; CDR3aa: CASSRNDKTQYF
d_gene: TRBD1; abundance: NA; j_gene: TRBJ2-7; v_gene: TRBV6-5; CDR3nt: TGTGCCAGCAGTTATTCTGCCACCCCGGGACAGGGGTTTTACGAGCAGTACTTC; CDR3aa: CASSYSATPGQGFYEQYF
d_gene: TRBD2; abundance: NA; j_gene: TRBJ2-7; v_gene: TRBV9; CDR3nt: TGTGCCAGCAGCGTAGGGACTAGCGGGAGTTTTTACGAGCAGTACTTC; CDR3aa: CASSVGTSGSFYEQYF
d_gene: TRBD1; abundance: NA; j_gene: TRBJ1-2; v_gene: TRBV6-2/TRBV6-3; CDR3nt: TGTGCCAGCAACCCGGGACAGGGGTCCTATGGCTACACCTTC; CDR3aa: CASNPGQGSYGYTF
d_gene: NA; abundance: few; j_gene: TRBJ2-7; v_gene: TRBV11-2; CDR3nt: TGTGCCAGCAGCCGTCCTCCTTGGGGGCGACCGACCTCCTACGAGCAGTACTTC; CDR3aa: CASSRPPWGRPTSYEQYF
d_gene: TRBD2; abundance: NA; j_gene: TRBJ2-1; v_gene: TRBV4-2; CDR3nt: TGTGCCAGCAGCCAAGCGGGACGCGGGAGGGCCAAGGGTGAGCAGTTCTTC; CDR3aa: CASSQAGRGRAKGEQFF
d_gene: TRBD2; abundance: few; j_gene: TRBJ2-5; v_gene: TRBV20-1; CDR3nt: TGCAGTGCTTTGATACTAGCGGGGCGGGAGACCCAGTACTTC; CDR3aa: CSALILAGRETQYF
d_gene: NA; abundance: many; j_gene: TRBJ2-3; v_gene: TRBV5-6; CDR3nt: TGTGCCAGCAGCTTGTTAGTAAACACAGATACGCAGTATTTT; CDR3aa: CASSLLVNTDTQYF
d_gene: NA; abundance: NA; j_gene: TRBJ2-1; v_gene: TRBV4-1; CDR3nt: TGCGCCAGCAGCCAAGGTTATCTCTCACCCAATGAGCAGTTCTTC; CDR3aa: CASSQGYLSPNEQFF
d_gene: NA; abundance: NA; j_gene: TRBJ1-3; v_gene: TRBV19; CDR3nt: TGTGCCAGTCAACGGACTTTCCGCTCTGGAAACACCATATATTTT; CDR3aa: CASQRTFRSGNTIYF
d_gene: TRBD2; abundance: NA; j_gene: TRBJ2-1; v_gene: TRBV7-8; CDR3nt: TGTGCCAGCAGCTTCCTTACGGGTGGGGGACTAGGTGGTGGTGAGCAGTTCTTC; CDR3aa: CASSFLTGGGLGGGEQFF
d_gene: NA; abundance: NA; j_gene: TRBJ2-5; v_gene: TRBV10-3; CDR3nt: TGTGCCATCAGTTACAGCGCTCAAGAGACCCAGTACTTC; CDR3aa: CAISYSAQETQYF
d_gene: NA; abundance: NA; j_gene: TRBJ2-5; v_gene: TRBV4-2; CDR3nt: TGTGCCAGCAGCCAAGAGGCTACAGAAGAGACCCAGTACTTC; CDR3aa: CASSQEATEETQYF
d_gene: TRBD2; abundance: few; j_gene: TRBJ2-4; v_gene: TRBV20-1; CDR3nt: TGCAGTGCTAGAGCCGGGACTAGAAATCCCATTCAGTACTTC; CDR3aa: CSARAGTRNPIQYF
d_gene: NA; abundance: NA; j_gene: TRBJ1-2; v_gene: TRBV27; CDR3nt: TGTGCCAGCAGTTGGAGTCCCATCCCTGATAACTATGGCTACACCTTC; CDR3aa: CASSWSPIPDNYGYTF
d_gene: TRBD1; abundance: NA; j_gene: TRBJ1-4; v_gene: TRBV7-8; CDR3nt: TGTGCCAGCAGTCCGGGACAGCCTAATGAAAAACTGTTTTTT; CDR3aa: CASSPGQPNEKLFF
d_gene: NA; abundance: NA; j_gene: TRBJ1-6; v_gene: TRBV28; CDR3nt: TGTGCCAGCAGTCCGGACGCCACATCGCCCCTCCACTTT; CDR3aa: CASSPDATSPLHF
d_gene: NA; abundance: NA; j_gene: TRBJ2-1; v_gene: TRBV18; CDR3nt: TGTGCCAGCTCACTGGCGGGAAATCTCTACAATGAGCAGTTCTTC; CDR3aa: CASSLAGNLYNEQFF
d_gene: NA; abundance: few; j_gene: TRBJ2-1; v_gene: TRBV29-1; CDR3nt: TGCAGCGTTGAGGCCAGGGTCAATGAGCAGTTCTTC; CDR3aa: CSVEARVNEQFF
d_gene: NA; abundance: many; j_gene: TRBJ1-1; v_gene: TRBV7-2; CDR3nt: TGTGCCAGCAATTCTTACTCTTACACTGAAGCTTTCTTT; CDR3aa: CASNSYSYTEAFF
d_gene: NA; abundance: NA; j_gene: TRBJ2-5; v_gene: TRBV5-5; CDR3nt: TGTGCCAGCAGCAGCTTTCAAGCTGGCCGTCGTGAGACCCAGTACTTC; CDR3aa: CASSSFQAGRRETQYF
d_gene: TRBD2; abundance: few; j_gene: TRBJ2-7; v_gene: TRBV24-1; CDR3nt: TGTGCCACCAGTGATCCAAATACTAGGGCGGGAGTTAGGAACTACGAGCAGTACTTC; CDR3aa: CATSDPNTRAGVRNYEQYF
d_gene: NA; abundance: NA; j_gene: TRBJ2-1; v_gene: TRBV5-1; CDR3nt: TGCGCCAGCAGCTCGATCGGGACCCAATACAATGAGCAGTTCTTC; CDR3aa: CASSSIGTQYNEQFF
d_gene: TRBD2; abundance: NA; j_gene: TRBJ2-1; v_gene: TRBV11-2; CDR3nt: TGTGCCAGCAGCTTACCTAGCGGGGAGTACAATGAGCAGTTCTTC; CDR3aa: CASSLPSGEYNEQFF
d_gene: TRBD2; abundance: NA; j_gene: TRBJ2-5; v_gene: TRBV7-9; CDR3nt: TGTGCCAGCAGCTTATCCGGGACTAGCGGGGAAGAGACCCAGTACTTC; CDR3aa: CASSLSGTSGEETQYF